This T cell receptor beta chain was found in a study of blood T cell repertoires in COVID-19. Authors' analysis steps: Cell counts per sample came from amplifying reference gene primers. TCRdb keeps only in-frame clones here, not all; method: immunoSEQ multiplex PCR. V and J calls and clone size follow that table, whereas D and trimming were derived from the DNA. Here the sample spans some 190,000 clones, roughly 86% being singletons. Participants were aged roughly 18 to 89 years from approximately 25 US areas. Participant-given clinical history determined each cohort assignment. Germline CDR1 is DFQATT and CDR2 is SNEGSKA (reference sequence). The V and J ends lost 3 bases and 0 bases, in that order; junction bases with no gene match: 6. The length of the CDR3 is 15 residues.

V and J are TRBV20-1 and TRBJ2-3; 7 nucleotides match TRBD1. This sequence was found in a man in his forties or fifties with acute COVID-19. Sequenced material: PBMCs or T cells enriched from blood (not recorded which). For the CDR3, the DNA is TGCAGTGCTAGTAGAGGGGGCGGAAGCACAGATACGCAGTATTTT. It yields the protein CSASRGGGSTDTQYF.